The 5 T cell receptor beta chains below all came from one sample that was sequenced in a study of control samples from healthy donors and cancer patients. The method was immunoSEQ multiplex PCR; TCRdb's version includes in-frame clones alone and lacks a portion of them. There are tens of thousands of clones in the sample; less than 90% occur only once, and roughly 9.7% lies in the top ten. The sequenced sample consisted of PBMCs. These receptors originate from a woman aged 50 to 60 with colorectal cancer.

V is TRBV9 and J is TRBJ2-2, with 7 bases that match TRBD1. The CDR3 totals 16 residues. V gave up 3 bases and J gave up 4 bases; unmatched junction bases: 9. The V gene's germline CDR1 is SGDLS and CDR2 YYNGEE. CDR3 sequence reads: CASSAQQGIGTGELFF. In nucleotides, the CDR3 is TGTGCCAGCAGCGCCCAACAGGGGATCGGCACCGGGGAGCTGTTTTTT.

V and J are TRBV10-3 and TRBJ1-1; 8 bases match TRBD1. Losses at the gene ends were 5 bases for V and 1 base for J; bases not matched to a gene: 3. Looked up from germline, CDR1 is ENHRY and CDR2 is SYGVKD. The CDR3 covers 14 residues. This CDR3 reads CAISQGATNTEAFF. Written as DNA, the CDR3 is TGTGCCATCAGTCAGGGGGCGACGAACACTGAAGCTTTCTTT.

The J gene is TRBJ2-3, the V gene TRBV5-1, with TRBD2 as a possible D gene (6 bases). CDR3 length: 16 residues. CDR1 SGHRS and CDR2 YFSETQ come from the germline V gene. V lost 4 bases and J 7 bases, leaving 22 bases between the germline ends. CDR3 DNA: TGCGCCAGCAGCCCGGGGATTTCCGCGGGGAGCAATACGCAGTATTTT. Translated: CASSPGISAGSNTQYF.

The J gene is TRBJ1-6, the V gene TRBV5-1; 9 bases align to TRBD1. V trimming: 4 bases; J trimming: 7 bases; junction bases outside the gene matches: 3. This CDR3 region has 14 residues. Germline V gene data show CDR1 as SGHRS and CDR2 as YFSETQ. The chain's CDR3 is CASSAGTGNSPLHF. Here the CDR3 DNA reads TGCGCCAGCAGCGCCGGGACAGGGAATTCACCCCTCCACTTT.

The chain is built from TRBV5-1 and TRBJ2-3; D unresolved. Trimming took 4 bases from V and 0 from J, leaving 9 bases between them. Germline CDR1 SGHRS, CDR2 YFSETQ. The CDR3 consists of 14 residues. CDR3 coding DNA: TGCGCCAGCAGCCCGTATGTAAGCACAGATACGCAGTATTTT. Amino acids: CASSPYVSTDTQYF.